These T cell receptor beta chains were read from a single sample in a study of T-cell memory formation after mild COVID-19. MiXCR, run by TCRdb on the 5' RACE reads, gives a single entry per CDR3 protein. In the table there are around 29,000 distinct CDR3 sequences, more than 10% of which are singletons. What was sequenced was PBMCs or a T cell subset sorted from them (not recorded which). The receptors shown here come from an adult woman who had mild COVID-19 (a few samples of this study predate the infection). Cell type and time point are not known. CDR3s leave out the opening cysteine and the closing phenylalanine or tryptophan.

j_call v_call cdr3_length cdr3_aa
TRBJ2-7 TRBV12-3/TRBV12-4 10 ASSLRGYEQY
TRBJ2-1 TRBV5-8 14 ASSLAAKGSYNEQF
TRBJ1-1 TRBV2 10 ASSFHRGEAF
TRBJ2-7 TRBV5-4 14 ASSPTGTSGSYEQY
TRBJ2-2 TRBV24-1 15 ATSDRGLAGVTGELF
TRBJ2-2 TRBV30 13 AWEPGQGSTGELF
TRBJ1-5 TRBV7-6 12 ASSPGLYGQPQH
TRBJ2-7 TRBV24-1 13 ATSDSGTSRYEQY
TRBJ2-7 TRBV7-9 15 ASSGSHQGIGSYEQY
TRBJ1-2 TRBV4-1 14 ASSQGRGQVNYGYT
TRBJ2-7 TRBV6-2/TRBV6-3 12 ASKFGAGAYEQY
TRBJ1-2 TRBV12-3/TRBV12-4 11 ASSFGPHLGYT
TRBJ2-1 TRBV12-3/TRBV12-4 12 ASSLDQGFNEQF
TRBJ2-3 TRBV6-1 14 ASSPLGSGTTDTQY
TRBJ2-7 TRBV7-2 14 ASSLVGGGSSYEQY
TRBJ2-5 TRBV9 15 ASSGALRPAGEETQY
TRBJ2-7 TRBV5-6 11 ASSLRTGELKY
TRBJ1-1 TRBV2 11 ASSQGENTEAF
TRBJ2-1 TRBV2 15 ASRALKRNYLYNEQF
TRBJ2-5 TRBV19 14 ASSQRRQGLKETQY
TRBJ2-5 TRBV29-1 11 SVEGGKEETQY
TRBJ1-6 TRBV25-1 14 ASSNTNQGGNSPLH
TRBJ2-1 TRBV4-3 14 ASSQDPGGAYNEQF
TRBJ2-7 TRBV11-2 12 ASSSGQGRYEQY
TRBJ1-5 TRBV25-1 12 ASSLTKDNQPQH
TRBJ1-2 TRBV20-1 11 SATQGYNYGYT
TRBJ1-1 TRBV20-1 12 SARRQGKETEAF
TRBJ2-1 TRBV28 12 ASSQDRNYNEQF
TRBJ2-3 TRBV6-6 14 ASSYPRDRGRLTQY
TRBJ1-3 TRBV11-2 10 ASSPLRHLIH
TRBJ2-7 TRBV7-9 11 ASSLAGADEQY
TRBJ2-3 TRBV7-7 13 ASSPLAARTDTQY